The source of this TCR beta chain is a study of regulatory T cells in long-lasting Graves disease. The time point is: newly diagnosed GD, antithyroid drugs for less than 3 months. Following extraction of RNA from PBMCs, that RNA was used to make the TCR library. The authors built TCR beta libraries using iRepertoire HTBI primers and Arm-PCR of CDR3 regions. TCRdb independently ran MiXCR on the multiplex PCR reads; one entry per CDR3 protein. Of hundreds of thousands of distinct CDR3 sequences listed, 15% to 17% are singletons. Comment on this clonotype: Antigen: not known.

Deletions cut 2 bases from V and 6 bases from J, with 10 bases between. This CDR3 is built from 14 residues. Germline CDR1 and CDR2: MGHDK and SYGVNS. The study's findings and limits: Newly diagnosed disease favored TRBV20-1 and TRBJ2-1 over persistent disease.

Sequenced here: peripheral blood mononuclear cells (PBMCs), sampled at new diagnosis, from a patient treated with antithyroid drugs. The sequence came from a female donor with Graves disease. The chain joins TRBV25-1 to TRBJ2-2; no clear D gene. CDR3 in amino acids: CASSEISEPGELFF. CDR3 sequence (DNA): TGTGCCAGCAGTGAAATATCGGAACCCGGGGAGCTGTTTTTT.